Presented here are 10 T cell receptor beta chains from one specimen sequenced in a study of blood T cell repertoires in COVID-19. Clones were read by immunoSEQ multiplex PCR, and TCRdb kept only the in-frame ones, dropping some. The profile covers about 240,000 clones, with about 90% appearing a single time and around 5.9% taken by the ten largest. Specimen: peripheral blood. These receptors were taken from a man aged 60-69 years with acute or convalescent COVID-19.

CDR3 in DNA: TGTGCCAGCAGCTTCGGACAGGGGGTACATGGCTACACCTTC. It is translated as CASSFGQGVHGYTF. The V and J genes are TRBV7-2 and TRBJ1-2; 10 bases fit TRBD1. The CDR3 length is 14 residues. Germline V gene sequence: CDR1 SGHTA, CDR2 FQGNSA. J gave up 6 bases and V 3 bases, and 4 bases lay outside the gene matches.

This chain joins TRBV11-1 and TRBJ1-6; perhaps TRBD1 as D (5 bases). This CDR3 has 11 residues. CDR1 SGHAT and CDR2 FQDESV come from the germline V gene (reference sequence). V lost 4 bases, J lost 14 bases, and 9 bases lay in between. The CDR3, as DNA: TGTGCCAGCAGCTCGAGACAGACCCTCCACTTT. Protein sequence: CASSSRQTLHF.

The chain joins TRBV7-6 to TRBJ2-5; D is possibly TRBD2 (7 bases). Germline-derived CDR1 and CDR2 are SGHVS and FNYEAQ. CDR3 length equals 15 residues. Trimming removed 0 bases at V and 1 base at J, with 9 bases between. CDR3 nucleotide sequence: TGTGCCAGCAGCTTAGCAGGGGGGGGCCAAGAGACCCAGTACTTC. It codes for CASSLAGGGQETQYF.

The chain links TRBV6-6 to TRBJ1-5; a weak D match, TRBD1 (6 bases). Germline V gene sequence: CDR1 MNHNY, CDR2 SVGAGI (reference sequence). V lost 6 bases to trimming and J lost 1 base, with 16 bases between them. This CDR3 spans 16 amino acids. CDR3 DNA sequence: TGTGCCAGCAGCTCAGGGGTAGGATCGAGCAATCAGCCCCAGCATTTT. Translating it yields CASSSGVGSSNQPQHF.

The rearrangement uses TRBV19 and TRBJ1-5, with D perhaps TRBD1 (5 bases). Germline CDR1 reads LNHDA; CDR2 reads SQIVND (reference sequence). Trimming removed 7 bases at V and 3 bases at J, with 13 bases between. This CDR3 has 14 amino acids. The CDR3 DNA follows: TGTGCCAGTAAAGGGCAGGGCCCCAATCAGCCCCAGCATTTT. Protein product: CASKGQGPNQPQHF.

This clone was picked up a small number of times. The chain combines TRBV2 with TRBJ2-7, with a weak D call TRBD1 (6 bases). This CDR3 region has 13 residues. Germline CDR1 and CDR2: SNHLY and FYNNEI. Deletions cut 7 bases from V and 0 bases from J, with 10 bases between. CDR3 amino acids: CASTRGTSYEQYF. The DNA for the CDR3 is TGTGCCAGCACAAGGGGGACCTCCTACGAGCAGTACTTC.

This clone was detected once. The chain employs TRBV30 and TRBJ1-1, with 7 positions matching TRBD1. CDR3 length equals 15 residues. CDR1 GTSNPN and CDR2 SVGIG come from the germline V gene (reference sequence). With 1 base clipped from V and 0 bases from J, the junction kept 5 bases outside the gene matches. In nucleotides, the CDR3 is TGTGCCTGGAGTGGAGGGGGCATAATGAACACTGAAGCTTTCTTT. Protein product: CAWSGGGIMNTEAFF.

This chain joins TRBV19 and TRBJ1-2, with 7 bases lining up with TRBD1. V lost 4 bases, J lost 6 bases, and 5 bases stayed unmatched. The CDR3 contains 13 residues. Germline CDR1 LNHDA, CDR2 SQIVND (reference sequence). The CDR3 bases are TGTGCCAGTAGTACAACAGGGGATGATGGCTACACCTTC. Translated: CASSTTGDDGYTF.

This clone was seen only once. This sequence joins TRBV7-8 and TRBJ2-2; 7 bases match TRBD2. Looked up from germline, CDR1 is SGHVS and CDR2 is FQNEAQ. The CDR3 runs 15 residues. V trimming: 1 base; J trimming: 6 bases; junction bases outside the gene matches: 5. For the CDR3, the DNA is TGTGCCAGCAGCTTAGGAGGGAGGGCCTCCGGGGAGCTGTTTTTT. As protein: CASSLGGRASGELFF.

CDR3 region: CASSQGQGLGYTF. CDR3 DNA sequence: TGTGCCAGCAGCCAAGGACAGGGGCTTGGCTACACCTTC. The rearrangement links TRBV4-2 to TRBJ1-2; 8 bases agree with TRBD1. Germline CDR1 and CDR2: LGHNA and YNFKEQ. The CDR3 is 13 amino acids. Trimming took 1 base from V and 7 from J; bases not matched to a gene: 2.